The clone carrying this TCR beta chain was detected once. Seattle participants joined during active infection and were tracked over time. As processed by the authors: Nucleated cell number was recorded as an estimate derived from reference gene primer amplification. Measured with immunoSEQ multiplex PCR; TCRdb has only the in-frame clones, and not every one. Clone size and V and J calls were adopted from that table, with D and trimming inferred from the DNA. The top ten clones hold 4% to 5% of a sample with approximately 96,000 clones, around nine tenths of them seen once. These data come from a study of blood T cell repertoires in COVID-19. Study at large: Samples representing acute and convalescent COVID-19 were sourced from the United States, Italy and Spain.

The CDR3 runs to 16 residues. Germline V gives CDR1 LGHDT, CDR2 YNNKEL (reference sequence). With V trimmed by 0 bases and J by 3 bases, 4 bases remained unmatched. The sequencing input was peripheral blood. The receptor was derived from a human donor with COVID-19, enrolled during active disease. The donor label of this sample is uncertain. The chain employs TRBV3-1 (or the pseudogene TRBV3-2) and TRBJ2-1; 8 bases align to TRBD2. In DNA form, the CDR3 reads TGTGCCAGCAGCCAAGACCAGCGGGGGAGCTACAATGAGCAGTTCTTC. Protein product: CASSQDQRGSYNEQFF.